The rows below give T cell receptor beta chains drawn from one sample of a study of blood T cell repertoires in COVID-19. Only in-frame clones appear in the TCRdb table, and some are missing; sequencing was by immunoSEQ multiplex PCR. The sample contains 130,000 or so clones, around 85% of which appear only once. The specimen sequenced was peripheral blood. The receptors were sampled from a woman older than 75 with acute or convalescent COVID-19. CDR3s include the opening cysteine and the closing phenylalanine or tryptophan. D genes are given only for firm matches. Clone size appears in some rows only: once, few, many, or a class for an expanded clone.

j_call	d_call	clone_size	v_call	cdr3_nt	cdr3_aa
TRBJ1-1	TRBD1	-	TRBV11-2	TGTGCCAGCAGTAGACGACAGGGGGCTGGTCCGAACACTGAAGCTTTCTTT	CASSRRQGAGPNTEAFF
TRBJ2-3	TRBD2	-	TRBV7-8	TGTGCCAGCAGCTTAGGGACTAGCGGGGGACAGACAGATACGCAGTATTTT	CASSLGTSGGQTDTQYF
TRBJ1-2	-	few	TRBV5-5	TGTGCCAGCAACCTATTCCTCTCTCGGGGGAAAATGGACTATGGCTACACCTTC	CASNLFLSRGKMDYGYTF
TRBJ2-5	-	-	TRBV7-2	TGTGCCAGCAGCTCTGCTTGGGGGGATCAAGAGACCCAGTACTTC	CASSSAWGDQETQYF
TRBJ1-1	TRBD1	-	TRBV24-1	TGTGCCACCAGTGATTTTGCCCCGGGACAGGGGGCGCGGACGACTGAAGCTTTCTTT	CATSDFAPGQGARTTEAFF
TRBJ2-2	-	-	TRBV27	TGTGCCAGCAGTTTCGTCGGACAGGGGAAAAGCGGGGGGTCCGGGGAGCTGTTTTTT	CASSFVGQGKSGGSGELFF
TRBJ2-7	-	-	TRBV7-8	TGTGCCAGCAGCTTAGGCGGTGGCTCCTACGAGCAGTACTTC	CASSLGGGSYEQYF
TRBJ1-1	TRBD1	-	TRBV6-1	TGTGCCAGCAGTGACCGGGACAGGTGGGCTGAAGCTTTCTTT	CASSDRDRWAEAFF
TRBJ2-3	TRBD2	-	TRBV7-3	TGTGCCAGCAGCTTACTCGGATTGGGGCTAGCGGGCACAGATACGCAGTATTTT	CASSLLGLGLAGTDTQYF
TRBJ1-5	-	-	TRBV7-8	TGTGCCAGCAGCTTGGTCGTAATCCCAGGGGTCCGGTGGCCCCAGCATTTT	CASSLVVIPGVRWPQHF
TRBJ1-2	-	-	TRBV19	TGTGCCACCAGCGGGCAGGCCAACTATGGCTACACCTTC	CATSGQANYGYTF
TRBJ1-4	TRBD1	-	TRBV2	TGTGCCAGCAGTGCCACAGGGGCGGGTAATGAAAAACTGTTTTTT	CASSATGAGNEKLFF
TRBJ1-6	TRBD1	-	TRBV6-2/TRBV6-3	TGTGCCAGCAGCCGGGAGTGGGACAGGGGCCAGAGCTCCTATAATTCACCCCTCCACTTT	CASSREWDRGQSSYNSPLHF
TRBJ1-4	-	-	TRBV9	TGTGCCAGCAGCGTAGAGAGCGCCCCGGGGAGGGAAAAACTGTTTTTT	CASSVESAPGREKLFF
TRBJ1-1	-	-	TRBV28	TGTGCCAGCAGCCCATTGGGGACTGGGAACACTGAAGCTTTCTTT	CASSPLGTGNTEAFF
TRBJ1-2	-	few	TRBV2	TGTGCCAGCAGTCAAGGGAGTTACTATGGCTACACCTTC	CASSQGSYYGYTF
TRBJ1-5	-	-	TRBV9	TGTGCCAGCAGCGTAGAAGGGAGGCATCAGCCCCAGCATTTT	CASSVEGRHQPQHF
TRBJ2-5	-	-	TRBV7-3	TGTGCCAGCAGCTTAGCAGGGCATCAAGAGACCCAGTACTTC	CASSLAGHQETQYF
TRBJ1-4	-	-	TRBV9	TGTGCCAGCAGCGTACCCGACAGACCTGAAAAACTGTTTTTT	CASSVPDRPEKLFF
TRBJ2-6	-	-	TRBV6-4	TGTGCCAGCAGTGACGGGAGATCTGGGGCCAACGTCCTGACTTTC	CASSDGRSGANVLTF
TRBJ2-2	-	-	TRBV5-1	TGCGCCAGCAGCTCGTCAGGGGCCGGCGGGGAGCTGTTTTTT	CASSSSGAGGELFF
TRBJ1-1	-	-	TRBV29-1	TGCAGCGTTGATAACAGGGCGAACACTGAAGCTTTCTTT	CSVDNRANTEAFF
TRBJ1-2	-	-	TRBV3-1/TRBV3-2	TGTGCCAGCAGCCAAGACAGGCCCAACTATGGCTACACCTTC	CASSQDRPNYGYTF
TRBJ2-3	-	-	TRBV24-1	TGTGCCACCAGTTTTCAGGGAGATACGCAGTATTTT	CATSFQGDTQYF
TRBJ1-1	-	-	TRBV7-9	TGTGCCAGCAGCTTAGCGTCAGGGATGAACACTGAAGCTTTCTTT	CASSLASGMNTEAFF
TRBJ2-1	-	-	TRBV30	TGTGCCTGGAGCCAGGGGAATGAGCAGTTCTTC	CAWSQGNEQFF
TRBJ1-1	TRBD1	-	TRBV30	TGTGCCTGGCTAGCCGGGACAGGGGGCGAAACTGAAGCTTTCTTT	CAWLAGTGGETEAFF
TRBJ2-2	-	-	TRBV4-2	TGTGCCAGCAGCCAAGAGAGTAGCGTGAACACCGGGGAGCTGTTTTTT	CASSQESSVNTGELFF
TRBJ1-5	-	-	TRBV19	TGTGCCAGACCACTGGGGGGGACGCTGGGTCAGCCCCAGCATTTT	CARPLGGTLGQPQHF
TRBJ2-7	-	once	TRBV27	TGTGCCAGCAGTTCCAAGATTAGCTCCTACGAGCAGTACTTC	CASSSKISSYEQYF
TRBJ1-1	-	-	TRBV4-1	TGCGCCAGCAGCCAAGAAAGGGTGGCAGGGTTAAACACTGAAGCTTTCTTT	CASSQERVAGLNTEAFF
TRBJ1-2	TRBD1	-	TRBV19	TGTGCCAGTAGCCCACAGGGGACCTATGGCTACACCTTC	CASSPQGTYGYTF
TRBJ1-6	TRBD1	-	TRBV11-2	TGTGCCAGCAGCTTAGAAAGGGACAGGGGTAATTCACCCCTCCACTTT	CASSLERDRGNSPLHF
TRBJ2-5	TRBD2	-	TRBV11-2	TGTGCCAGCAGCTCTAGCGGGGGAGAGACCCAGTACTTC	CASSSSGGETQYF
TRBJ1-6	-	few	TRBV2	TGTGCCAGCAGCGCGAGCGGGTCGGGTAATTCACCCCTCCACTTT	CASSASGSGNSPLHF
TRBJ1-2	-	-	TRBV4-2	TGTGCCAGCAGCCAAGATGGGGTCGCGGGCTATGGCTACACCTTC	CASSQDGVAGYGYTF
TRBJ1-2	-	-	TRBV27	TGTGCCAGCAGTTCTTCCAAGGGGAACTATGGCTACACCTTC	CASSSSKGNYGYTF
TRBJ1-4	-	-	TRBV11-2	TGTGCCAGCAGCTTTCCGGGACAACACGAGGGGACTAATGAAAAACTGTTTTTT	CASSFPGQHEGTNEKLFF
TRBJ2-7	TRBD1	-	TRBV7-2	TGTGCCAGCAGCTTAGTGTCGGACAGGGCCCACGAGCAGTACTTC	CASSLVSDRAHEQYF
TRBJ2-7	TRBD1	-	TRBV24-1	TGTGCCATGAACCCAATGACAGGGGGGTCCTACGAGCAGTACTTC	CAMNPMTGGSYEQYF
TRBJ2-3	-	once	TRBV9	TGTGCCAGCAGCCCCTACCCCTACGATACGCAGTATTTT	CASSPYPYDTQYF
TRBJ2-6	-	-	TRBV27	TGTGCCAGCAGTCCTACTAGCTCTGGGGCCAACGTCCTGACTTTC	CASSPTSSGANVLTF
TRBJ1-1	-	-	TRBV18	TGTGCCAGCTCAATACGACAGTCGGAGAACACTGAAGCTTTCTTT	CASSIRQSENTEAFF
TRBJ1-2	-	-	TRBV9	TGTGCCAGCAGCTCCGGGGGGGCGCCGCACGACTATGGCTACACCTTC	CASSSGGAPHDYGYTF
TRBJ2-1	TRBD2	-	TRBV5-6	TGTGCCAGAGGAGGACTAGTTTCCTACAATGAGCAGTTCTTC	CARGGLVSYNEQFF
TRBJ1-2	TRBD1	-	TRBV5-1	TGCGCCAGCAGCGGAGGGGGCTCGGGACAACATGGCTACACCTTC	CASSGGGSGQHGYTF
TRBJ1-6	-	-	TRBV5-1	TGCGCCAGCAGCTTGGGGCAGGGAGGATCACCCCTCCACTTT	CASSLGQGGSPLHF
TRBJ1-5	TRBD1	-	TRBV27	TGTGCCAGCAGTCCCCAAACAGGGGGAAATCAGCCCCAGCATTTT	CASSPQTGGNQPQHF
TRBJ2-2	TRBD1	-	TRBV13	TGTGCCAGCAGCTCTAACCTTAGGGGGACAGGCGGGGAGCTGTTTTTT	CASSSNLRGTGGELFF
TRBJ2-7	-	-	TRBV27	TGTGCCAGCAGTTCGGCGGCAGGGCTAACCTACGAGCAGTACTTC	CASSSAAGLTYEQYF
TRBJ2-3	-	-	TRBV6-5	TGTGCCAGCAGGGGTGGGGGCCAAGATACGCAGTATTTT	CASRGGGQDTQYF
TRBJ1-4	-	-	TRBV5-1	TGCGCCAGCTCCTCCGGGAATGAAAAACTGTTTTTT	CASSSGNEKLFF
TRBJ1-1	TRBD1	-	TRBV5-4	TGTGCCAGCAGCAAGGGACAGGGGGACACTGAAGCTTTCTTT	CASSKGQGDTEAFF